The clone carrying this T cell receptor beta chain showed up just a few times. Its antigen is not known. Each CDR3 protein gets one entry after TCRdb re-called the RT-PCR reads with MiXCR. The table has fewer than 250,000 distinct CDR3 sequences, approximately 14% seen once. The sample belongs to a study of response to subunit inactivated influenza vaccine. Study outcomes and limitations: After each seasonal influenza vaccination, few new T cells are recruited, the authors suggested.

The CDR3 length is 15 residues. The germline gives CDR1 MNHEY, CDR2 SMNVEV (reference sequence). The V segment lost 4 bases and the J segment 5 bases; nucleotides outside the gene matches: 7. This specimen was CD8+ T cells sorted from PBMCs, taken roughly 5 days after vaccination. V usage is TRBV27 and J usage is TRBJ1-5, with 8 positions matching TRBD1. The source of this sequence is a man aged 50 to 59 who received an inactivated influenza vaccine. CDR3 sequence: CASSWTGKFDQPQHF. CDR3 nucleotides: TGTGCCAGCAGTTGGACAGGGAAATTCGATCAGCCCCAGCATTTT.